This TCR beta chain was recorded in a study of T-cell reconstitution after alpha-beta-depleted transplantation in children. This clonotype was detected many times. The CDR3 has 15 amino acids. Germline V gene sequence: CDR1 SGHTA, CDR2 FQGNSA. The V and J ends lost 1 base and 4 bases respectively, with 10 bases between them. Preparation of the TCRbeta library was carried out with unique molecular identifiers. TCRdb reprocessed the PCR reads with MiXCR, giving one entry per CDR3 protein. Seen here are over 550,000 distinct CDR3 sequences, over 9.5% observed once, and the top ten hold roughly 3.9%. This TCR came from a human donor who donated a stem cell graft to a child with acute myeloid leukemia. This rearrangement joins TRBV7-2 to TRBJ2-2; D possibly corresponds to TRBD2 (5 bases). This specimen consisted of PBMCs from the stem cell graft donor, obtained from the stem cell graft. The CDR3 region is CASSLGGGFTGELFF. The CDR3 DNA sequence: TGTGCCAGCAGCTTAGGAGGAGGATTCACCGGGGAGCTGTTTTTT.